This paragraph reports one T cell receptor beta chain. Its specific antigen is unknown. Per-base quality was not reported, and no clone a single base away is much larger than it. TCRbeta CDR3 regions were amplified from genomic DNA using the immunoSEQ Assay, a bias-controlled multiplex PCR. Under the source paper's analysis protocol: The number of nucleated cells in each sample was estimated by amplification of reference gene primers within the assay. Sequence reads were collapsed and filtered to measure the absolute abundance of every unique TCRbeta CDR3 rearrangement. For each sample, productive Simpson clonality was calculated by taking the square root of Simpson's diversity index across productive rearrangements. TCRdb stores this immuneACCESS table with in-frame sequences only. Part of the clones is absent; in the studies checked, under half of the shortfall reflects unresolved V genes, and no reason is known for the rest. V and J calls and clone size are given by that table; D and trimming were obtained from the DNA. The sample contains approximately 470,000 clones, roughly 90% of them found a single time. The ten largest make up 0.7% of the sample.

The source of the sample is a study of blood T cell repertoires in COVID-19 (dated by TCRdb to 2020 to 2022). Broadly, across the study: Samples from collaborators originated in the United States, Italy and Spain and spanned both the acute and convalescent phases of COVID-19. A de-identified subject ID, COVID-19 status, age in years and sex were almost always included in the sample metadata. Where HLA class I and class II types were available, the types were taken from metadata supplied by the sample provider, not from assay-based typing. The prospective study material was composed of cDNA or gDNA derived from T cells, B-cell-depleted T cells, or PBMCs. The dataset comprised deeply sampled blood TCRbeta repertoires from subjects exposed to, actively infected with, or recovered from COVID-19. The repertoires were made available in a free public database intended to serve as a resource for research on the immune response to SARS-CoV-2. Samples came from the ongoing ImmuneRACE study (first 160 participants) plus 1,254 subjects from 6 global collaborators.

General study outcomes and caveats: Clinical and demographic metadata were provided uncurated, with the amount varying by source and participant.

Cut back by 5 bases and 9 bases, the V and J ends lie 11 bases apart. The CDR3 spans 12 residues, from the cysteine through the phenylalanine. Only the CDR3 DNA stays, 36 bases, in frame from base 1. CDR1 and CDR2 were assigned from the germline V gene as MNHEY and SVGEGT. Participants in the prospective study were enrolled through a virtual design, were aged roughly 18 to 100 years, and lived in roughly 24 United States geographic areas. In the prospective study, cohorts were assigned on the basis of participant-reported clinical history obtained from a screening survey and a study questionnaire. Recovered participants in ImmuneRACE Cohort 3 were defined by two consecutive negative NP/OP PCR tests, clearance by a healthcare professional, or resolution of symptoms. In the prospective study, mobile phlebotomists collected whole blood, serum and a nasopharyngeal or oropharyngeal swab from each participant. Prospective study participants could optionally give additional blood draws and questionnaires over an approximately two-month period. Before DNA extraction, prospective study blood samples were shipped either frozen or at room temperature.

Sequencing was done on a sample of PBMCs or T cells enriched from blood (not recorded which). The sequence came from a woman aged 18-35 years who had recovered from COVID-19. The V and J segments used are TRBV6-2 or TRBV6-3 and TRBJ2-1; a tentative D call is TRBD2 (5 bases match). The CDR3 protein sequence reads: CASSTTILEQFF. The nucleotide sequence is TGTGCCAGCAGTACGACTATCCTTGAGCAGTTCTTC.